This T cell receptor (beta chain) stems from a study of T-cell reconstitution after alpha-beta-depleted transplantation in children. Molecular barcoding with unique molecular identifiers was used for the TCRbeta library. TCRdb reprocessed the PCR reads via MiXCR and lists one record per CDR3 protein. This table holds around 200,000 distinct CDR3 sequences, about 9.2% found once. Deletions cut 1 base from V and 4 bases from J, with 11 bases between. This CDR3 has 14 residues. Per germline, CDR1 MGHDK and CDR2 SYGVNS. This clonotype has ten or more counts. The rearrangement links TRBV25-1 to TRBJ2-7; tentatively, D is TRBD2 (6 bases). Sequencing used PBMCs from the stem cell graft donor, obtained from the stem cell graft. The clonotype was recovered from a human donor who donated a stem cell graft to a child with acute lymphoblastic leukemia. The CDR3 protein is CASSELLADYEQYF. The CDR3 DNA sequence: TGTGCCAGCAGTGAATTACTAGCTGATTACGAGCAGTACTTC.